The 27 T cell receptor beta chains below were found in one sample sequenced in a study of regulatory T cells in long-lasting Graves disease. Arm-PCR of CDR3 regions and iRepertoire HTBI primers were used to build TCR beta libraries. TCRdb re-called the multiplex PCR reads with MiXCR, one entry per CDR3 protein. The top ten hold 35% to 45% of the sample, which has approximately 310,000 distinct CDR3 sequences, under 20% seen once. Sample time point: newly diagnosed GD, antithyroid drugs for less than 3 months. From RNA extracted from PBMCs, the TCR library was made. The specimen was peripheral blood mononuclear cells (PBMCs), collected at new diagnosis, from a patient treated with antithyroid drugs. These receptors were collected from a female donor with Graves disease.

This clonotype was detected ten times or more. This chain links TRBV19 with TRBJ2-7; TRBD2 matches 13 bases. The CDR3 has 16 amino acids. CDR1 is LNHDA, CDR2 SQIVND, per germline (reference sequence). Losses at the gene ends were 4 bases for V and 4 bases for J; bases not matched to a gene: 7. CDR3 nucleotide sequence: TGTGCCAGTAGTACCAGGACTAGCGGGAGTATGTACGAGCAGTACTTC. It codes for CASSTRTSGSMYEQYF.

The rearrangement links TRBV12-3 or TRBV12-4 to TRBJ2-2; D is perhaps TRBD1 (6 bases). The CDR3 totals 14 residues. V lost 6 bases to trimming and J lost 6 bases, with 14 bases between them. The CDR3: CASRYGQFSGELFF. In DNA form, the CDR3 reads TGTGCCAGCAGATACGGACAGTTTTCCGGGGAGCTGTTTTTT.

The genes are TRBV6-6 and TRBJ1-6, with D tentatively TRBD1 (5 bases). The germline V gene encodes CDR1 MNHNY and CDR2 SVGAGI (reference sequence). The CDR3 extends over 13 amino acids. V gave up 0 bases and J gave up 9 bases, with 6 bases separating them. CDR3 in DNA: TGTGCCAGCAGTTACTCGCAGGGTTCACCCCTCCACTTT. As protein: CASSYSQGSPLHF.

Regarding this clonotype: A far larger clone differs by one base, so this is likely a read error. This sequence joins TRBV20-1 and TRBJ2-5; the D gene could be TRBD1 or TRBD2 (5 bases each). The assigned J gene may be wrong: the sequence end matches TRBJ2-7 better. In germline, CDR1 is DFQATT, CDR2 SNEGSKA (reference sequence). This CDR3 comprises 13 residues. CDR3 bases: TGCAGTGCAATCATGGGGGTAGCGAACGAGCAGTACTTC. Translation gives CSAIMGVANEQYF.

This clonotype was counted between two and nine times. V usage is TRBV7-8 and J usage is TRBJ1-1; 10 bases map to TRBD1. The germline gives CDR1 SGHVS, CDR2 FQNEAQ. The CDR3 runs 16 residues. V lost 5 bases and J lost 5; bases outside the gene matches: 11. The DNA for the CDR3 is TGTGCCAGCAGCACTAGGACAGGGGGGGGGGGAACTGAAGCTTTCTTT. It translates to CASSTRTGGGGTEAFF.

This clonotype was recorded at least ten times. The chain employs TRBV19 and TRBJ1-2; no firm D call. Trimming left V 3 bases short and J 3 bases short, with 11 bases between. The CDR3 length is 14 residues. The germline V gene has CDR1 LNHDA and CDR2 SQIVND (reference sequence). The CDR3: CASSIQASHYGYTF. Written as DNA, the CDR3 is TGTGCCAGTAGTATCCAGGCTTCGCACTATGGCTACACCTTC.

This clonotype has at least ten counts. This sequence joins TRBV5-8 and TRBJ1-5, with D maybe TRBD1 (5 bases). V was pared by 1 base and J by 4 bases, with 12 bases between. This CDR3 spans 15 amino acids. Germline values: CDR1 SGHTS, CDR2 YDEGEE. DNA for the CDR3: TGTGCCAGCAGCTTGTCCGGGGCCACGAATCAGCCCCAGCATTTT. It translates to CASSLSGATNQPQHF.

This clonotype was recorded at least ten times. The rearrangement uses TRBV20-1 and TRBJ1-1; the D gene is possibly TRBD1 (6 bases). Germline values: CDR1 DFQATT, CDR2 SNEGSKA (reference sequence). V shed 8 bases and J shed 8 bases, with 15 bases lying between them. This CDR3 contains 11 residues. CDR3 DNA: TGCAGTAATACAGGGCCGGCGGAAGCTTTCTTT. It yields the protein CSNTGPAEAFF.

V is TRBV27 and J is TRBJ1-5, with D maybe TRBD1 (5 bases). CDR1 is MNHEY and CDR2 is SMNVEV in the germline V gene (reference sequence). This CDR3 is 16 amino acids long. Deletions cut 7 bases from V and 2 bases from J, with 18 bases between. The chain's CDR3 is CASMVRPGDGNQPQHF. CDR3 bases: TGTGCCAGCATGGTTCGTCCGGGGGACGGCAATCAGCCCCAGCATTTT.

The chain employs TRBV18 and TRBJ2-5, with 9 bases that match TRBD1. This CDR3 has 15 amino acids. Germline CDR1 and CDR2: KGHSH and LQKENI. J was trimmed by 4 bases and V by 0 bases; bases with no gene match: 3. The CDR3 loop reads CASSPPDRGPETQYF. The CDR3 region has the DNA TGTGCCAGCTCACCACCGGACAGGGGACCAGAGACCCAGTACTTC.

A remark on this clonotype: With a much larger clone just one base away, this may be a read error. The rearrangement links TRBV30 to TRBJ2-7, with 11 bases that match TRBD2. The CDR3 length is 13 residues. Germline loops: CDR1 GTSNPN, CDR2 SVGIG (reference sequence). In nucleotides, the CDR3 is TGTGCCTGGGCTAGCGGGAGGACCTACAAGCAGTACTTC. The encoded protein is CAWASGRTYKQYF.

The rearrangement uses TRBV20-1 and TRBJ2-4, with 11 bases lining up with TRBD1. Looked up from germline, CDR1 is DFQATT and CDR2 is SNEGSKA (reference sequence). The CDR3 has 16 residues. V shed 2 bases and J 8 bases; nucleotides not matched to a gene: 11. The CDR3 spells CSARPRTGGMGDIQYF. The CDR3 DNA reads as TGCAGTGCTAGACCACGGACAGGGGGCATGGGGGACATTCAGTACTTC.

The chain is built from TRBV5-1 and TRBJ2-2; 7 bases are a match to TRBD1. The CDR3 extends over 15 amino acids. The junction had 8 bases not matched to a gene; V was cut back by 4 bases and J by 5 bases. Germline lookup yields CDR1 SGHRS and CDR2 YFSETQ. The CDR3 bases are TGCGCCAGCAGCCCTCAGGGACAGAATACCGGGGAGCTGTTTTTT. Translated, it gives CASSPQGQNTGELFF.

In this sample, this clonotype turned up many times. The J gene is TRBJ2-7, the V gene TRBV5-1; TRBD2 matches 11 bases. Germline-derived CDR1 and CDR2 are SGHRS and YFSETQ. The J segment lost 3 bases and the V segment lost 4 bases, leaving 6 bases of the junction unmatched. CDR3 size: 15 residues. The CDR3 region is CASSATSGTIYEQYF. The CDR3 DNA sequence: TGCGCCAGCAGCGCGACTAGCGGGACTATCTACGAGCAGTACTTC.

This clonotype was seen ten or more times. V is TRBV12-3 or TRBV12-4 and J is TRBJ2-5; 7 positions agree with TRBD2. The CDR3 covers 14 residues. J lost 4 bases, V lost 6 bases, and 8 bases had no gene match. For the CDR3, the DNA is TGTGCCAGCAGCGATATTTCTAGCGGAGAGACCCAGTACTTC. Translating it yields CASSDISSGETQYF.

The sample holds many counts of this clonotype. The CDR3 reads CASSPPWPNTDTQYF. CDR3 nucleotides: TGTGCCAGCTCACCACCTTGGCCGAACACAGATACGCAGTATTTT. This rearrangement joins TRBV18 to TRBJ2-3; no firm D call. V lost 0 bases and J 2 bases, leaving 9 bases between the germline ends. CDR3 size: 15 residues. In germline, CDR1 is KGHSH, CDR2 LQKENI. Looking up the rest from reference TRBV18 and TRBJ2-3 gives the full variable domain: NAGVMQNPRHLVRRRGQEARLRCSPMKGHSHVYWYRQLPEEGLKFMVYLQKENIIDESGMPKERFSAEFPKEGPSILRIQQVVRGDSAAYFCASSPPWPNTDTQYFGPGTRLTVL.

This clonotype was seen repeatedly, ten times or more. The CDR3 DNA reads TGTGCCAGCAGCCCTATGGCCCCTGGGGCTGGACCCCCGCGGGGAGGATACGAGCAGTACTTC. It encodes CASSPMAPGAGPPRGGYEQYF. The chain recombines TRBV6-1 with TRBJ2-7, with a weak D call TRBD2 (6 bases). The CDR3 is made up of 21 amino acids. Deletions cut 6 bases from V and 4 bases from J, with 37 bases between. Germline V gene data show CDR1 as MNHNS and CDR2 as SASEGT.

Ten or more counts support this clonotype. The chain is built from TRBV7-2 and TRBJ2-4, with 7 bases fitting TRBD1. CDR1 is SGHTA and CDR2 is FQGNSA in the germline V gene. This CDR3 has 16 amino acids. V lost 5 bases to trimming and J lost 5 bases; unmatched junction nucleotides: 12. The CDR3 nucleotides are TGTGCCAGCAGCACATACCGGGGACAGAATGAAAACATTCAGTACTTC. Its protein is CASSTYRGQNENIQYF. Looking up the rest from reference TRBV7-2 and TRBJ2-4 gives the full variable domain: GAGVSQSPSNKVTEKGKDVELRCDPISGHTALYWYRQSLGQGLEFLIYFQGNSAPDKSGLPSDRFSAERTGGSVSTLTIQRTQQEDSAVYLCASSTYRGQNENIQYFGAGTRLSVL.

This clonotype was picked up many times. The V call is TRBV28, the J call TRBJ1-1, with D uncertain. The CDR3 totals 13 residues. The germline V and J ends were trimmed by 4 bases and 1 base, with 7 bases remaining between them. CDR1 is MDHEN, CDR2 SYDVKM, per germline. Here the CDR3 reads CASSSGWNTEAFF. In nucleotides, the CDR3 is TGTGCCAGCAGTTCGGGGTGGAACACTGAAGCTTTCTTT.

This clonotype was seen a few times. One end of the junction fails to match germline, which may point to a read error. The CDR3 coding sequence is TGTGTCAGTAGTATGATTCCCGGGGGGGTCGATGAGCAGTTCTTC. It specifies CVSSMIPGGVDEQFF. The chain recombines TRBV19 with TRBJ2-1; TRBD2 aligns across 8 bases. Germline loops: CDR1 LNHDA, CDR2 SQIVND (reference sequence). The CDR3 runs 15 residues.

This clonotype was recorded at least ten times. The J gene is TRBJ2-1, the V gene TRBV14; the D is unclear. There are 13 residues in the CDR3. V lost 8 bases and J lost 0, with 8 bases in between. The germline gives CDR1 SGHDN, CDR2 FVKESK. CDR3 sequence (DNA): TGTGCCAGCCAGAACAGCTCCTACAATGAGCAGTTCTTC. Translating gives CASQNSSYNEQFF.

This clonotype was counted ten times or more. The chain has TRBV3-1 and TRBJ2-3; no definite D call. The CDR3 runs to 12 residues. Trimming left V 5 bases short and J 4 bases short, with 7 bases between. CDR1 and CDR2 from the germline V gene are LGHDT and YNNKEL (reference sequence). The CDR3 DNA is TGTGCCAGCAGCGGAGTAGCAGATACGCAGTATTTT. Translating it yields CASSGVADTQYF.

This clonotype turned up a few times. The chain joins TRBV28 to TRBJ2-5, with D possibly TRBD2 on 6 matching bases. Trimming left V 9 bases short and J 5 bases short, with 13 bases between. Germline assignment: CDR1 MDHEN and CDR2 SYDVKM. The CDR3 has 12 amino acids. The CDR3 nucleotides are TGTGCCAGTAGCGGCCCTAGGGAGACCCAGTACTTC. Translating gives CASSGPRETQYF.

This clonotype was picked up many times. The V call is TRBV20-1, the J call TRBJ2-3, with no clear D. This CDR3 spans 14 amino acids. The germline V and J ends were trimmed by 1 base and 1 base, with 9 bases remaining between them. Germline V gene lookup returns CDR1 DFQATT and CDR2 SNEGSKA (reference sequence). The DNA of the CDR3 is TGCAGTGCTAGAGCTTCAACAGGCACAGATACGCAGTATTTT. The encoded protein is CSARASTGTDTQYF.

The chain is built from TRBV11-3 and TRBJ2-7, with 9 nucleotides matching TRBD2. The germline CDR1 and CDR2 sequences are SGHNT and YENEEA. The trim removed 5 bases at V and 2 bases at J, leaving 4 bases unmatched. The CDR3 covers 14 residues. The CDR3 reads CASSAGLAPYEQYF. The CDR3 DNA reads as TGTGCCAGCAGCGCCGGACTAGCGCCCTACGAGCAGTACTTC.

This clonotype was seen ten or more times. The chain is built from TRBV15 and TRBJ2-5; D gene ambiguous. Germline V CDR1 and CDR2: LNHNV, YYDKDF (reference sequence). The V end was cut by 0 bases, the J end by 0 bases, with 14 bases between. CDR3 length: 17 residues. The chain's CDR3 is CATSRDHRPAYQETQYF. DNA of the CDR3: TGTGCCACCAGCAGAGATCACCGGCCAGCGTACCAAGAGACCCAGTACTTC.

This clonotype was detected only once. A much larger clone differs from this one at a single base, so this may be a read error. The chain employs TRBV2 and TRBJ2-1; 8 bases fit TRBD2. The germline gives CDR1 SNHLY, CDR2 FYNNEI. Germline trimming cut 7 bases from V and 10 bases from J; bases unmatched to any gene: 12. The CDR3 is made up of 14 amino acids. The CDR3 DNA follows: TGTGCCAGCACCGCGGGAGGCGGTAGGAGCGAGCAGTTCTTC. Its protein product is CASTAGGGRSEQFF. The whole variable domain, filled in from reference TRBV2 and TRBJ2-1, reads EPEVTQTPSHQVTQMGQEVILRCVPISNHLYFYWYRQILGQKVEFLVSFYNNEISEKSEIFDDQFSVERPDGSNFTLKIRSTKLEDSAMYFCASTAGGGRSEQFFGPGTRLTVL.